The T cell receptor (beta chain) under discussion was sequenced for a study of blood T cell repertoires in COVID-19. On the study more broadly: Collection of acute and convalescent COVID-19 samples took place in the United States, Italy and Spain. From T cells, B-cell-depleted T cells, or PBMCs came the material, which was cDNA or gDNA.

V lost 0 bases, J lost 2 bases, and 9 bases lay in between. Germline V gene lookup returns CDR1 SGDLS and CDR2 YYNGEE. The CDR3 is 15 amino acids. In the original workflow: Amplification from reference gene primers served as the basis for estimated nucleated cell counts. Assay: immunoSEQ multiplex PCR; the TCRdb copy retains only in-frame clones and omits some. For V, J and clone size, that table is used; D and trimming come from the DNA. The repertoire consists of about 150,000 clones, with 65% to 90% occurring once and the leading ten covering around 10%. Seattle participants joined during active infection and were tracked over time.

The sequenced sample was peripheral blood. The V call is TRBV9, the J call TRBJ2-1, with TRBD2 as a possible D gene (7 bases). This TCR was sampled from a woman in her fifties or sixties with COVID-19, enrolled during active disease. The CDR3 DNA follows: TGTGCCAGCAGCGTAGGAGGGGGGGCCTACAATGAGCAGTTCTTC. Its translation is CASSVGGGAYNEQFF.